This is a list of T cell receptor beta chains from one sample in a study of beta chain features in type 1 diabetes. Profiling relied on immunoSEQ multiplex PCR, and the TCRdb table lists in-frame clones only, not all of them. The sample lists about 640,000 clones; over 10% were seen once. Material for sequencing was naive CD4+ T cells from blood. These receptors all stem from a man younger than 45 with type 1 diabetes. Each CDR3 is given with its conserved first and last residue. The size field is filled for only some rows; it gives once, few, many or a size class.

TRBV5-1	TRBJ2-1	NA	CASSLAIGGPYNEQFF
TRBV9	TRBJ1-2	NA	CASSVLQGSYTF
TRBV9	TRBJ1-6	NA	CASSEGPGAAYNSPLHF
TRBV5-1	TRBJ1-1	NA	CASSLGSGTGIFEAFF
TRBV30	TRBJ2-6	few	CAWSVHGANVLTF
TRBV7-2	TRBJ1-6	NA	CASSSRSPLHF
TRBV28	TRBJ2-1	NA	CASTLSSGGHYNEQFF
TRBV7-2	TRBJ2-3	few	CASSLGAQYF
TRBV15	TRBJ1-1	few	CATSRVSTEAFF
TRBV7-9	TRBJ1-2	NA	CASSLAYSGADYGYTF
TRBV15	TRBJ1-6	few	CATSRDRSGRNSPLHF
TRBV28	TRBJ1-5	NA	CASSGGTDSNQPQHF
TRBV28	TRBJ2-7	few	CASSLSGHEQYF
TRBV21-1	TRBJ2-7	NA	CASSTNDRGEQYF
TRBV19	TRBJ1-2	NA	CASTPTTVTNYGYTF
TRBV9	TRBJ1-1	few	CASSVEQGAEAFF
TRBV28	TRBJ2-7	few	CASSLDSSEQYF
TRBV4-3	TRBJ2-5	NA	CASSQDIGLADETQYF
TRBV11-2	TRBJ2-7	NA	CASTSRRGRYEQYF
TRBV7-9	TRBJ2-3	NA	CASSFGQATTDTQYF
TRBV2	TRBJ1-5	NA	CASSPQGNQPQHF
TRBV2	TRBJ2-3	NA	CASRSTYTDTQYF
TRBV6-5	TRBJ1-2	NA	CASGDRGYYYGYTF
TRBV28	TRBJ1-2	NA	CASSLGRGDYGYTF
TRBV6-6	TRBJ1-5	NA	CASSYGRGQPQHF
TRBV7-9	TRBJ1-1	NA	CASSLATDTEAFF